The 5 T cell receptor beta chains in this list originate from one sample, sequenced in a study of response to subunit inactivated influenza vaccine. TCRdb reprocessed the RT-PCR reads with MiXCR, giving one entry per CDR3 protein. The data contain fewer than 750,000 distinct CDR3 sequences, about 14% of them singletons. The sequenced sample was PBMCs from blood, obtained roughly 13 days after vaccination. All receptors come from a man between 45 and 60 years old who received an inactivated influenza vaccine.

The chain recombines TRBV12-3 or TRBV12-4 with TRBJ2-5; TRBD2 agrees at 10 bases. V lost 5 bases to trimming and J lost 7 bases; unmatched junction nucleotides: 10. The CDR3 runs 15 residues. CDR3 amino acids: CASSLTSGAPRTQYF. The CDR3 DNA follows: TGTGCCAGCAGTCTTACTAGCGGGGCCCCACGGACCCAGTACTTC.

The chain links TRBV7-2 to TRBJ2-3; D remains ambiguous. The CDR3 runs 13 residues. V was pared by 1 base and J by 5 bases, with 7 bases between. Germline CDR1 SGHTA, CDR2 FQGNSA. For the CDR3, the DNA is TGTGCCAGCAGCTTAGAGAAATTAGATACGCAGTATTTT. Its translation: CASSLEKLDTQYF.

The rearrangement links TRBV6-2 or TRBV6-3 to TRBJ2-2, with D perhaps TRBD1 (7 bases). Trimming cost V 4 bases and J 1 base, with 16 bases left between them. The CDR3 runs 17 residues. Germline V CDR1 and CDR2: MNHEY, SVGEGT. CDR3 in DNA: TGTGCCAGCAGTTCTCGGGAGACAGGGTTGAACACCGGGGAGCTGTTTTTT. It encodes CASSSRETGLNTGELFF.

CDR3 nucleotides: TGCGCCAGCAGCCCAAGGGACTTCATGAACACTGAAGCTTTCTTT. Translation: CASSPRDFMNTEAFF. The genes are TRBV5-1 and TRBJ1-1, with a tentative D call TRBD1 (5 bases). Germline CDR1 and CDR2: SGHRS and YFSETQ. This CDR3 has 15 residues. V lost 4 bases and J lost 0, with 13 bases in between.

Many counts were recorded for this clonotype. The chain has TRBV27 and TRBJ2-6; D unclear. Germline V CDR1 and CDR2: MNHEY, SMNVEV (reference sequence). The CDR3 is 17 amino acids. Trimming removed 2 bases from V and 0 bases from J, with 11 bases in between. The CDR3 nucleotides are TGTGCCAGCAGTTTAAGAGTTATGCTCTCTGGGGCCAACGTCCTGACTTTC. Translated: CASSLRVMLSGANVLTF.